The clone carrying this T cell receptor (beta chain) was counted between two and nine times. The antigen remains unidentified. cDNA libraries for TCR alpha and TCR beta, carrying sample barcodes and UMIs, came from 5'RACE with constant-segment primers. MiXCR, run by TCRdb on the 5' RACE reads, gives a single entry per CDR3 protein. The data show fewer than 600,000 distinct CDR3 sequences, with roughly 20% seen just once and 7% to 9% held by the top ten. This entry comes from a study of T-cell memory formation after mild COVID-19. Findings of the study overall: Clones that contracted from day 15 to 85 were balanced CD4/CD8, while later expanders leaned CD4+. Within pre-infection memory, some responding clones were found, suggesting cross-reactive memory joined.

This TCR was recovered from an adult woman who had mild COVID-19 (a few samples of this study predate the infection). Cell type and time point are not known. Sequenced material: PBMCs or a T cell subset sorted from them (not recorded which).

CDR3 nucleotides: TGTGCCAGCAGATTGTTTAACACCGGGGAGCTGTTTTTT. This gives the protein CASRLFNTGELFF. The V gene is TRBV27, the J gene TRBJ2-2; D not certain. Between the trimmed V and J ends, which lost 6 bases and 2 bases, there was a span of 7 bases. The CDR3 consists of 13 residues. CDR1 and CDR2 (germline): MNHEY, SMNVEV (reference sequence).